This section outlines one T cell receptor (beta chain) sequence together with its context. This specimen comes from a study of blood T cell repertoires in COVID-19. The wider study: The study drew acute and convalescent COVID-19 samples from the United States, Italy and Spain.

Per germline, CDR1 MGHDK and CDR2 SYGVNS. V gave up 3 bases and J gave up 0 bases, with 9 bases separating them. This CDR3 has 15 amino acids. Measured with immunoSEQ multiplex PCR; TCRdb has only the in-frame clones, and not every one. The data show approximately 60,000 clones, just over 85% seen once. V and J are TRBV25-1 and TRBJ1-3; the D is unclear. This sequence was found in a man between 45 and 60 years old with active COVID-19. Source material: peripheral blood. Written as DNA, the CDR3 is TGTGCCAGCAGTGATTTCGGGATCTCTGGAAACACCATATATTTT. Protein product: CASSDFGISGNTIYF.